Each of the 21 T cell receptor beta chains below was sequenced from the same sample in a study of CD8+ T cells in alopecia areata. The treatment was: oral pan-JAK inhibitor, 5-10 mg twice daily. Extraction and reverse transcription of RNA yielded cDNA as the sequencing template. The data were produced by immunoSEQ multiplex PCR, yet TCRdb's version contains in-frame clones alone and is incomplete. The sample comprises around 120,000 clones, 50% to 75% of which are singletons, and 30% rests with the top ten. Sample: CD8+ T cells sorted from blood, taken at week 4, from a patient treated with tofacitinib. Every receptor here comes from a human donor with alopecia areata.

This clone was observed a handful of times. The chain combines TRBV2 with TRBJ2-3, with 8 bases matching TRBD2. V shed 7 bases, J shed 2 bases, and the junction held 11 bases outside the gene matches. The CDR3 has 16 amino acids. Germline CDR1 is SNHLY and CDR2 is FYNNEI. CDR3 sequence: CASTERGGGNTDTQYF. Written as DNA, the CDR3 is TGTGCCAGCACGGAAAGGGGCGGGGGGAACACAGATACGCAGTATTTT.

The chain has TRBV29-1 and TRBJ2-1; D is perhaps TRBD1 (5 bases). CDR1 is SQVTM and CDR2 is ANQGSEA in the germline V gene. V was trimmed by 3 bases and J by 5 bases, leaving 14 bases between them. This CDR3 is built from 14 residues. The CDR3, as DNA: TGCAGCGTTGAGGGGCAACAGGAAGACAATGAGCAGTTCTTC. It translates to CSVEGQQEDNEQFF.

The CDR3 sequence is CAWSVGTGDGNQPQHF. The CDR3 region has the DNA TGTGCCTGGAGTGTAGGGACAGGGGATGGCAATCAGCCCCAGCATTTT. The J gene is TRBJ1-5, the V gene TRBV30; 10 bases line up with TRBD1. With 0 bases clipped from V and 2 bases from J, the junction kept 4 bases outside the gene matches. CDR1 is GTSNPN, CDR2 SVGIG, per germline (reference sequence). This CDR3 region has 16 residues.

The gene calls are TRBV7-9 and TRBJ2-5, with no clear D. The J call may be faulty, since TRBJ2-7 better matches the DNA end. Looked up from germline, CDR1 is SEHNR and CDR2 is FQNEAQ (reference sequence). This CDR3 has 13 amino acids. Here the CDR3 reads CASSLDPAYEQYF. DNA of the CDR3: TGTGCCAGCAGCTTAGATCCAGCCTACGAGCAGTACTTC.

This clone was recorded a few times. V gene TRBV29-1 combines with J gene TRBJ2-5; 7 nucleotides line up with TRBD2. The CDR3 contains 16 residues. CDR1 SQVTM and CDR2 ANQGSEA come from the germline V gene. V dropped 0 bases and J dropped 1; count of bases not matched to a gene: 8. The CDR3 is CSVEERLSSGQETQYF. CDR3 coding DNA: TGCAGCGTTGAAGAGCGTCTGTCTAGCGGCCAAGAGACCCAGTACTTC.

This chain joins TRBV6-5 and TRBJ2-7; TRBD1 agrees at 8 bases. The CDR3 has 14 amino acids. V lost 4 bases, J lost 4 bases, and 6 bases stayed unmatched. The germline V gene encodes CDR1 MNHEY and CDR2 SVGAGI. CDR3 nucleotides: TGTGCCAGCAGTTTATCAGGGGGCTTTTACGAGCAGTACTTC. Its translation is CASSLSGGFYEQYF.

The rearrangement uses TRBV5-6 and TRBJ1-2, with D perhaps TRBD1 (6 bases). Trimming removed 4 bases from V and 7 bases from J, with 20 bases in between. CDR1 SGHDT and CDR2 YYEEEE come from the germline V gene. CDR3 size: 15 residues. The CDR3 DNA follows: TGTGCCAGCAGCCCGCAGGGGTACCAATCGGGTGGCTACACCTTC. This translates into CASSPQGYQSGGYTF.

Here the CDR3 reads CASSLTGQGYQPQHF. CDR3 sequence (DNA): TGTGCCAGCAGCCTCACGGGACAGGGGTATCAGCCCCAGCATTTT. This chain links TRBV7-2 with TRBJ1-5; 10 bases agree with TRBD1. Germline CDR1 reads SGHTA; CDR2 reads FQGNSA. The CDR3 runs 15 residues. Trimming took 5 bases from V and 5 from J; bases not matched to a gene: 6.

The CDR3 protein is CAWSVLKYNEQFF. The CDR3 DNA reads TGTGCCTGGAGTGTTCTCAAGTACAATGAGCAGTTCTTC. The rearrangement links TRBV30 to TRBJ2-1; D is ambiguous. V was clipped by 0 bases and J by 4 bases, with 7 bases between them. Germline CDR1 is GTSNPN and CDR2 is SVGIG (reference sequence). This CDR3 region has 13 residues.

The chain carries TRBV30 and TRBJ1-5; 10 nucleotides agree with TRBD1. Germline CDR1 is GTSNPN and CDR2 is SVGIG (reference sequence). CDR3 length: 17 residues. V lost 1 base and J lost 2; bases outside the gene matches: 8. CDR3 coding DNA: TGTGCCTGGAGTGGGGGACAGGGGATGATTGGCAATCAGCCCCAGCATTTT. Protein: CAWSGGQGMIGNQPQHF.

As to this clone: This specimen includes other DNA sequences encoding the same CDR3. This chain connects TRBV7-9 to TRBJ2-2, with D hard to call. The CDR3 is made up of 12 amino acids. Trimming took off 1 base at V and 6 bases at J, with 3 bases between the two ends. From germline, CDR1 is SEHNR and CDR2 FQNEAQ (reference sequence). The CDR3 protein is CASSLVPGELFF. CDR3 nucleotide sequence: TGTGCCAGCAGCTTAGTTCCCGGGGAGCTGTTTTTT.

The CDR3 loop is CSAMIGPQDTF. DNA of the CDR3: TGCAGTGCTATGATCGGGCCCCAGGACACCTTC. The chain has TRBV20-1 and TRBJ1-2, with D unresolved. CDR1 is DFQATT and CDR2 is SNEGSKA in the germline V gene (reference sequence). The CDR3 spans 11 residues. The V gene lost 4 bases and the J gene lost 12 bases, with 15 bases spanning the gap.

This clone is a singleton in its sample. This rearrangement joins TRBV14 to TRBJ2-7; no reliable D call. Between the trimmed V and J ends, which lost 6 bases and 2 bases, there was a span of 8 bases. The CDR3 runs to 12 residues. Germline assignment: CDR1 SGHDN and CDR2 FVKESK. The chain's CDR3 is CASSLPPYEQYF. DNA for the CDR3: TGTGCCAGCAGTCTGCCCCCCTACGAGCAGTACTTC.

The chain recombines TRBV5-4 with TRBJ2-1; D is perhaps TRBD1 (5 bases). Germline values: CDR1 SGHNT, CDR2 YYREEE (reference sequence). V lost 4 bases and J 1 base, leaving 9 bases between the germline ends. The CDR3 consists of 14 residues. The CDR3 DNA follows: TGTGCCAGCAGCAGCCGGACATCCTACAATGAGCAGTTCTTC. Translated: CASSSRTSYNEQFF.

This rearrangement joins TRBV29-1 to TRBJ2-1; 10 positions agree with TRBD1. Germline V lookup: CDR1 SQVTM, CDR2 ANQGSEA. V was pared by 0 bases and J by 0 bases, with 8 bases of the junction left unmatched. The CDR3 spans 18 residues. CDR3 protein: CSVEDRGQGSHSYNEQFF. The CDR3 region has the DNA TGCAGCGTTGAAGATCGGGGACAGGGGAGTCACTCCTACAATGAGCAGTTCTTC.

This chain uses TRBV30 with TRBJ1-6, with 7 bases that match TRBD1. The germline CDR1 and CDR2 sequences are GTSNPN and SVGIG (reference sequence). With 6 bases clipped from V and 2 bases from J, the junction kept 4 bases outside the gene matches. The CDR3 is 14 residues long. The CDR3 loop is CACGQDAYNSPLHF. The CDR3 nucleotides are TGTGCCTGTGGACAGGACGCCTATAATTCACCCCTCCACTTT.

The rearrangement joins TRBV27 to TRBJ1-5; D not resolved. The V gene lost 8 bases and the J gene lost 6 bases, with 17 bases spanning the gap. The V gene's germline CDR1 is MNHEY and CDR2 SMNVEV (reference sequence). The CDR3 is made up of 14 amino acids. CDR3 protein: CASGFVRAGQPQHF. The CDR3, as DNA: TGTGCCAGCGGGTTCGTTCGGGCAGGTCAGCCCCAGCATTTT.

This clone was found once. The chain is built from TRBV11-3 and TRBJ2-3; 11 nucleotides match TRBD2. The V segment lost 5 bases and the J segment 0 bases; nucleotides outside the gene matches: 7. This CDR3 has 17 residues. CDR1 is SGHNT and CDR2 is YENEEA in the germline V gene. The chain's CDR3 is CASSANGLAGSTDTQYF. The CDR3 DNA reads TGTGCCAGCAGCGCAAACGGACTAGCGGGTAGCACAGATACGCAGTATTTT.

The V call is TRBV5-8, the J call TRBJ2-1, with D possibly TRBD2 on 5 matching bases. CDR1 is SGHTS and CDR2 is YDEGEE in the germline V gene. The CDR3 sequence is 14 residues long. Trimming stripped 6 bases from V and 5 bases from J, with 15 bases between. The CDR3 DNA is TGTGCCAGCACCCTCGGGGAAGTTCACAATGAGCAGTTCTTC. Its translation: CASTLGEVHNEQFF.

This rearrangement joins TRBV23-1 to TRBJ1-2; 10 nucleotides match TRBD1. TRBV23-1 is marked as an open reading frame, function uncertain. After removal of 7 bases from V and 7 bases from J, the junction contained 9 bases not matched to a gene. CDR3 length equals 14 residues. The CDR3 DNA sequence: TGCGCCAGCAATCCCGGGACAGGGGAGGGTGGCTACACCTTC. Protein product: CASNPGTGEGGYTF.

In DNA, the CDR3 is TGTGCCAGCAGCTTAACGACTAGCGGGATCACAGATACGCAGTATTTT. Its translation: CASSLTTSGITDTQYF. V gene TRBV7-3 combines with J gene TRBJ2-3, with 11 positions matching TRBD2. This CDR3 spans 16 amino acids. Trimming took 0 bases from V and 2 from J; bases not matched to a gene: 1. CDR1 is SGHTA and CDR2 is FQGTGA in the germline V gene.